This is a list of T cell receptor beta chains from one sample in a study of T cells in Graves' hyperthyroidism and ophthalmopathy. TCRdb reprocessed the multiplex PCR reads with MiXCR, giving one entry per CDR3 protein. Altogether 500,000 to 600,000 distinct CDR3 sequences are present, about a sixth being singletons, with the ten largest covering approximately 18%. Sequencing used blood. The receptor source for this set is a woman under 30 with Graves' hyperthyroidism. Each CDR3 is given with its conserved first and last residue. D genes are given only for firm matches. Clone size, where shown, is once, few, many, or a class for clones that have expanded.

>NA|NA|TRBV9|TRBJ2-1
TGTGCCAGCAGCGTAGATGTCCGCTCCCCTGAGCAGTTCTTC
CASSVDVRSPEQFF
>NA|few|TRBV12-3/TRBV12-4|TRBJ1-1
TGTGCCAGCAGACCCCTTAGTGACTTGGAAGCTTTCTTT
CASRPLSDLEAFF
>TRBD2|few|TRBV6-2/TRBV6-3|TRBJ2-5
TGTGCCAGCAGAGTTAGCGGGAGGGCCTCGCGGGAGACCCAGTACTTC
CASRVSGRASRETQYF
>NA|many|TRBV28|TRBJ2-1
TGTGCCAGCAGCAAAGACCAATACTCCTACAATGAGCAGTTCTTC
CASSKDQYSYNEQFF
>TRBD2|many|TRBV3-1|TRBJ2-1
TGTGCCAGCAGCCAAGATCTTCTAGCGGGGTCCCACAGTGAGCAGTTCTTC
CASSQDLLAGSHSEQFF
>NA|NA|TRBV5-6|TRBJ2-3
TGTGCCAGCAGCTCCGTGCGGGCGAGCGCGCAGTATTTT
CASSSVRASAQYF
>NA|NA|TRBV9|TRBJ1-1
TGTGCCAGCAGCGTAGCGATAGAAGCGAACACTGAAGCTTTCTTT
CASSVAIEANTEAFF
>TRBD1|few|TRBV7-9|TRBJ1-5
TGTGCCAGCATGCGGGGAGGGGGCAAACCCAATCAGCCCCAGCATTTT
CASMRGGGKPNQPQHF
>NA|many|TRBV6-1|TRBJ1-3
TGTGCCAGCAGTGATTTTCTGGGGCCTGGAAACACCATATATTTT
CASSDFLGPGNTIYF
>NA|few|TRBV6-6|TRBJ1-3
TGTGCCAGCAGTTACGGCAGGGGCGGGAGAAACACCATATATTTT
CASSYGRGGRNTIYF
>TRBD2|NA|TRBV20-1|TRBJ2-7
TGCAGTGCTAGAGAGGCAGGAGAGATGAGCGGGGGGCGTCCCTACGAGCAGTACTTC
CSAREAGEMSGGRPYEQYF
>NA|NA|TRBV2|TRBJ2-3
TGTGCCAGCAGTTTTCGCGCCACTCCGGGTCTCCGTGTCTCAGATACGCAGTATTTT
CASSFRATPGLRVSDTQYF
>NA|many|TRBV11-2|TRBJ2-5
TGTGCCAGCAGCTTAGGTCTCAGCCCTCAAGAGACCCAGTACTTC
CASSLGLSPQETQYF
>NA|many|TRBV2|TRBJ1-2
TGTGCCAGCGGTGGCCCAAGGGTAACCAACTATGGCTACACCTTC
CASGGPRVTNYGYTF
>TRBD2|many|TRBV27|TRBJ2-5
TGTGCCAGCAGTTTCCTGCCGGGACTAGCGGGGGAAGAGACCCAGTACTTC
CASSFLPGLAGEETQYF
>NA|NA|TRBV5-4|TRBJ2-1
TGTGCCAGCAGCGTAAAAGCGACGAGCTCCTACAATGAGCAGTTCTTC
CASSVKATSSYNEQFF
>NA|many|TRBV20-1|TRBJ1-1
TGCAGTGCTACCATGACTCAGAACACTGAAGCTTTCTTT
CSATMTQNTEAFF
>NA|few|TRBV27|TRBJ1-4
TGTGCCAGCAGTTCAGGGGCGAGGAGTGAAAAACTGTTTTTT
CASSSGARSEKLFF
>NA|many|TRBV5-1|TRBJ2-1
TGCGCCAGCAGCTTGGCCTACCCTAGGGATGAGCAGTTCTTC
CASSLAYPRDEQFF
>NA|NA|TRBV28|TRBJ2-3
TGTGCCAGCAAGTGGGAGCCCGGCGCAGATACGCAGTATTTT
CASKWEPGADTQYF
>NA|many|TRBV27|TRBJ2-7
TGTGCCAGCGGTTGGGGACACACCTACGAGCAGTACTTC
CASGWGHTYEQYF
>NA|few|TRBV10-2|TRBJ2-1
TGCGCCAGTAGGGTTGTTGAATACAATGAGCAGTTCTTC
CASRVVEYNEQFF
>NA|NA|TRBV9|TRBJ2-7
TGTGCCAGCAGCGTAGCCCCCGGGACACGATACGAGCAGTACTTC
CASSVAPGTRYEQYF
>NA|once|TRBV19|TRBJ1-2
TGTGCCAGTAATTGGATTGGGAACTATGGCTACACCTTC
CASNWIGNYGYTF
>NA|many|TRBV6-2/TRBV6-3|TRBJ2-7
TGTGCCAGCAGTGGACGGACCGGGGCCTACGAGCAGTACTTC
CASSGRTGAYEQYF
>NA|NA|TRBV6-6|TRBJ1-4
TGTGCCAGCAGTTACTCCCCCTCGCAGGCAACTAATGAAAAACTGTTTTTT
CASSYSPSQATNEKLFF
>TRBD1|NA|TRBV2|TRBJ1-2
TGTGCCAGCGGGCTTAGCGGACAGGCGGACTATGGCTACACCTTC
CASGLSGQADYGYTF
>TRBD2|many|TRBV12-3/TRBV12-4|TRBJ2-3
TGTGCCAGCAGCTCGGGTCGGGGGGGCACAGATACGCAGTATTTT
CASSSGRGGTDTQYF
>NA|few|TRBV2|TRBJ2-1
TGTGCCAGCAACCCGCCGGGACAAACCTACAATGAGCAGTTCTTC
CASNPPGQTYNEQFF
>NA|NA|TRBV30|TRBJ1-1
TGTGCCCTCGGAGACAACACTGAAGCTTTCTTT
CALGDNTEAFF
>NA|NA|TRBV12-3/TRBV12-4|TRBJ2-1
TGTGCCAGCACATGGGGGGATGGTAGGCAGTTCTTC
CASTWGDGRQFF
>NA|NA|TRBV5-1|TRBJ2-7
TGCGCCAGCAGCAGGAGCGCCCGCAAAGACGAGCAGTACTTC
CASSRSARKDEQYF
>NA|NA|TRBV29-1|TRBJ1-5
TGCAGCGTGCCCGGGGGGGGGGTCAATCAGCCCCAGCATTTT
CSVPGGGVNQPQHF
>NA|NA|TRBV3-1|TRBJ1-1
TGTGCCAGCAGCCGAAAAGGACAGATGAACACTGAAGCTTTCTTT
CASSRKGQMNTEAFF
>NA|NA|TRBV10-1|TRBJ1-1
TGCGCCAGCAGTGAGTCGACCCGAAGCCATGAAGCTTTCTTT
CASSESTRSHEAFF
>NA|many|TRBV29-1|TRBJ2-1
TGCAGCGTTGGAGGACAATCCTACAATGAGCAGTTCTTC
CSVGGQSYNEQFF